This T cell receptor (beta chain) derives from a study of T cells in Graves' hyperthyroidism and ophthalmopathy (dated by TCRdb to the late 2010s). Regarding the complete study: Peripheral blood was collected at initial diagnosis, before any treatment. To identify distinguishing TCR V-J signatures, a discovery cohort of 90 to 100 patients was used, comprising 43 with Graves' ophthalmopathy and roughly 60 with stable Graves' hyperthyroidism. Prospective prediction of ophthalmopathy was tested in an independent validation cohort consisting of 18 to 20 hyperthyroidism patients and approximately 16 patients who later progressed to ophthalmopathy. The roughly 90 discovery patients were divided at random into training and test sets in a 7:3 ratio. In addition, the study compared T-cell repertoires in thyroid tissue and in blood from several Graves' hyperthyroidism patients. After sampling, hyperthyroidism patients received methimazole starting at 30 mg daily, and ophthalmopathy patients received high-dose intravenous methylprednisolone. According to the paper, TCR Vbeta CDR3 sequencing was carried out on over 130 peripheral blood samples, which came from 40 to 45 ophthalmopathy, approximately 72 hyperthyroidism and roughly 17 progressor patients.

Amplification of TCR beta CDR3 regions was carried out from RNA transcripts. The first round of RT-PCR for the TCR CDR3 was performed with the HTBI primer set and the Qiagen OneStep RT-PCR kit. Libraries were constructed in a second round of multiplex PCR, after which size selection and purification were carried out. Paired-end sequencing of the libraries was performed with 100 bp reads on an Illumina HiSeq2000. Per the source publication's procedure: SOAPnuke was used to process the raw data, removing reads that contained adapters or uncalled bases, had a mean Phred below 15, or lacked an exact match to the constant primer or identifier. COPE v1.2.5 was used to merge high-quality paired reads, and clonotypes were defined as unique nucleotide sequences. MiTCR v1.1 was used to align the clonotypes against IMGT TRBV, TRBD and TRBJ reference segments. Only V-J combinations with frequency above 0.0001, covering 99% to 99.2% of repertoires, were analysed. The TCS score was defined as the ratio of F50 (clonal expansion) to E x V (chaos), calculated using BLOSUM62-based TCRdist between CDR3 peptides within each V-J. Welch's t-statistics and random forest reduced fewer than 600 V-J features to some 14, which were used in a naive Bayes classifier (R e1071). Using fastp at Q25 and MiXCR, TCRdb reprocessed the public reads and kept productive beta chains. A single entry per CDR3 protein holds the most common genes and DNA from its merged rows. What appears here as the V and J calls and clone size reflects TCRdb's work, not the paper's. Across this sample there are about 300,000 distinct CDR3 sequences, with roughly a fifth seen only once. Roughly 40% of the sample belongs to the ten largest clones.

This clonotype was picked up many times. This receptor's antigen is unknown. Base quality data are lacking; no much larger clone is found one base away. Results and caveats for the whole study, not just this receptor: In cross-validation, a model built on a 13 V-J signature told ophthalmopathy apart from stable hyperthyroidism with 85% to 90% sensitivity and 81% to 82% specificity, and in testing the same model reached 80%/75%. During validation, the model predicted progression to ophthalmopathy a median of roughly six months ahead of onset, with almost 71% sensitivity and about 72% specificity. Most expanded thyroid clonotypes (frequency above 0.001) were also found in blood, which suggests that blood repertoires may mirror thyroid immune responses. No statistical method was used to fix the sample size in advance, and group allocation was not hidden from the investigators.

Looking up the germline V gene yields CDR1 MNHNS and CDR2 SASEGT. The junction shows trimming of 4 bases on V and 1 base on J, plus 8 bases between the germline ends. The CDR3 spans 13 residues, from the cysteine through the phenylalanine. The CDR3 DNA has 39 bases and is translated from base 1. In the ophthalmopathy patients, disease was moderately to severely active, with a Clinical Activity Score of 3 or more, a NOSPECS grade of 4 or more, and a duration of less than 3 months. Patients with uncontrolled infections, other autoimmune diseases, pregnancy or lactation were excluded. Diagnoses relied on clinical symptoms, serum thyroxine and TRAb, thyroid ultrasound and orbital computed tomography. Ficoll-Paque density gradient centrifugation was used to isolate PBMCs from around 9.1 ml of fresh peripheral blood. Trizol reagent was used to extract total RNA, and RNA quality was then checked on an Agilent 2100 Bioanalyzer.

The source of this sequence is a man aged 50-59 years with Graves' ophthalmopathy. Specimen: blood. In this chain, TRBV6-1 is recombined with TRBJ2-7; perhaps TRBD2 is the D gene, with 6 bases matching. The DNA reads TGTGCCAGCAGTGCGGAGGGATCCTACGAGCAGTACTTC. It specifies CASSAEGSYEQYF.